This is a list of T cell receptor beta chains from one sample in a study of vaccination and CD4 T cells after COVID-19. For these receptors, no antigen is known. TCRdb called the PCR reads again in MiXCR, with one record for every CDR3 protein. Counted here are about 11,000 distinct CDR3 sequences, 58% occurring once; the ten biggest clones make up approximately 9.6%. Sample: CD4+ T cells from blood, cultured in vitro. Receptors were obtained from a human donor who had recovered from COVID-19. Each CDR3 is given with its conserved first and last residue. Each record gives: clone size, J gene, V gene, D gene, CDR3 DNA, CDR3 protein. A D gene is named only where the DNA matches it firmly. Clone size, where shown, is once, few, many, or a class for clones that have expanded.

size: -
J: TRBJ2-5
V: TRBV7-3
D: -
DNA: TGTGCCAGCAGCTTAAATCAGGGCCCTCGGGAGACCCAGTACTTC
CDR3: CASSLNQGPRETQYF

size: once
J: TRBJ2-1
V: TRBV15
D: TRBD2
DNA: TGTGCCACCAGCAACGGAGGGACTAGCGGGAGGTCCCTCTACAATGAGCAGTTCTTC
CDR3: CATSNGGTSGRSLYNEQFF

size: -
J: TRBJ2-3
V: TRBV24-1
D: -
DNA: TGTGCCACCAGTGATTCCCAGGGCGGTACCACAGATACGCAGTATTTT
CDR3: CATSDSQGGTTDTQYF

size: -
J: TRBJ2-3
V: TRBV7-2
D: -
DNA: TGTGCCAGCAGCTTTTCGAGATCAGATACGCAGTATTTT
CDR3: CASSFSRSDTQYF

size: few
J: TRBJ2-7
V: TRBV20-1
D: -
DNA: TGCAGTGCTCTCAACAGTGGGACGAGCTCCTACGAGCAGTACTTC
CDR3: CSALNSGTSSYEQYF

size: few
J: TRBJ1-5
V: TRBV20-1
D: -
DNA: TGCAGTGCTAGAATGCGGGATTGGACCAATCAGCCCCAGCATTTT
CDR3: CSARMRDWTNQPQHF

size: few
J: TRBJ2-5
V: TRBV21-1
D: -
DNA: TGTGCCAGCAGCGAACAGGTAGACCAAGAGACCCAGTACTTC
CDR3: CASSEQVDQETQYF

size: once
J: TRBJ1-5
V: TRBV6-1
D: -
DNA: TGTGCCGGCGCGGACACCCCGAATCAGCCCCAGCATTTT
CDR3: CAGADTPNQPQHF

size: medium-sized
J: TRBJ2-3
V: TRBV28
D: -
DNA: TGTGCCAGCACCCGGGGGCTGGCGCAGTATTTT
CDR3: CASTRGLAQYF

size: few
J: TRBJ1-2
V: TRBV10-1
D: -
DNA: TGCGCCAGCAGTGAGGGGGGCAGGAACCATAACTATGGCTACACCTTC
CDR3: CASSEGGRNHNYGYTF

size: -
J: TRBJ2-1
V: TRBV6-5
D: -
DNA: TGTGCCAGCAGTTACAAAGCGCCCTCCAATGAGCAGTTCTTC
CDR3: CASSYKAPSNEQFF

size: -
J: TRBJ2-7
V: TRBV7-9
D: -
DNA: TGTGCCAGCACAGCAGACCCGAATCCCTACGAGCAGTACTTC
CDR3: CASTADPNPYEQYF

size: few
J: TRBJ2-3
V: TRBV20-1
D: -
DNA: TGCAGTGCTAGTGACCGGGACCTTGCTAGCACAGATACGCAGTATTTT
CDR3: CSASDRDLASTDTQYF

size: -
J: TRBJ2-1
V: TRBV5-6
D: -
DNA: TGTGCCAGCAGCCTGGGACACTCCTACAATGAGCAGTTCTTC
CDR3: CASSLGHSYNEQFF

size: -
J: TRBJ2-1
V: TRBV7-3
D: -
DNA: TGTGCCAGCAGCTTAACTAGGCGGAGCCACAATGAGCAGTTCTTC
CDR3: CASSLTRRSHNEQFF

size: -
J: TRBJ2-7
V: TRBV27
D: TRBD2
DNA: TGTGCCAGCAGTTTTCGGACTAGCGGAGCCGGGGAGCAGTACTTC
CDR3: CASSFRTSGAGEQYF

size: -
J: TRBJ2-7
V: TRBV24-1
D: TRBD1
DNA: TGTGCCACCAGTGATTTGTATGGGACAGGTGGTGACGAGCAGTACTTC
CDR3: CATSDLYGTGGDEQYF

size: -
J: TRBJ2-2
V: TRBV24-1
D: TRBD2
DNA: TGTGCCACCAGTGATCAGGGACTAGCGGGGATGAACACCGGGGAGCTGTTTTTT
CDR3: CATSDQGLAGMNTGELFF